Below, one T cell receptor (beta chain) is given with its context. Which antigen it targets is not known. CDR1 is given as DFQATT and CDR2 as SNEGSKA, both from the germline V gene (reference sequence). From cysteine to phenylalanine, the CDR3 is 14 amino acids long. The record lacks a DNA sequence. HCMV serostatus was determined by detecting HCMV-specific IgG in serum with a commercial ELISA kit. Peripheral blood mononuclear cells were isolated from blood by Ficoll density gradient centrifugation. This specimen belongs to a study of T cells expressing NK-cell markers (dated by TCRdb to between 2020 and 2021). About the investigation overall: TCR beta-chain repertoires were profiled in sorted CD3+CD56+NKG2C+, CD3+CD56+NKG2C- and CD3+CD56-NKG2C+ T-cell subsets from several donors. Seven of the eight sequenced donors were HCMV-seropositive and one was HCMV-seronegative. The eight sequenced donors were randomly selected healthy volunteers, three men and five women. Sequencing of the libraries produced 2 x 150 bp reads on Illumina HiSeq 2000/2500, MiSeq or NextSeq. Here is what the overall study found, with its caveats: In six donors, the dominant CD3+CD56+NKG2C+ clonotypes were among the top 10 CD8+ clonotypes and accounted for about 1.0-7.5% of CD8+ T cells. Whether the expanded NKG2C-expressing T cell clones were specific for HCMV antigens was left unclear. Those dominant clonotypes were again the most abundant among CD3+CD56-NKG2C+ cells in four donors, at roughly 25-65%.

Sequencing relied on an Illumina HiSeq 2000. 5'RACE template switching, by which a universal primer site and unique molecular identifiers were added, was used to make TCR beta cDNA libraries. cDNA synthesis was primed from the TCR beta constant segment, followed by two successive PCR amplification steps. In the source study's methods: Reads were demultiplexed and grouped by UMI with MIGEC, and clonotypes were assembled and quantified with MiTCR. To exclude erroneous sequences, only TCR cDNA sequences supported by at least two reads were retained. The tcR package was used for downstream repertoire analysis, and clonotypes were matched across fractions by CDR3 nucleotide sequence plus V segment. VDJmatch was used to annotate antigen specificity against VDJdb, with one amino acid substitution allowed in CDR3. After TCRdb reprocessed the reads, each CDR3 protein sequence was kept as one row, without DNA. TCRdb, not the original authors, processed these V and J calls. The table for this sample records a few hundred thousand distinct CDR3 sequences. The top ten clones comprise around 4% of the sample.

The source material was blood T cells: a sorted CD56 or NKG2C T cell subset, CD4+ or CD8+ T cells, or bulk PBMC T cells (not recorded which). The chain links TRBV20-1 with TRBJ2-3; TCRdb picks TRBD2, but there is no DNA to check that call. The TCR sequence derives from a man between 18 and 35 years old in good health. Donor details come from another sample of the same person, matched by shared clones. The CDR3 protein sequence reads: CSVAAGGKADTQYF.